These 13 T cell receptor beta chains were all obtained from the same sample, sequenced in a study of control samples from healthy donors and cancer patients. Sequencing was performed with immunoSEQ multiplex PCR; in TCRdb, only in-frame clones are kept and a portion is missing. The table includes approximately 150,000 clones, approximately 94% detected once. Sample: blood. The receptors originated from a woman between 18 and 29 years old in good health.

The CDR3 spells CASLEQNSGEQYF. DNA of the CDR3: TGTGCCAGCTTGGAACAAAACAGCGGCGAGCAGTACTTC. The V and J genes are TRBV25-1 and TRBJ2-7, with D perhaps matching TRBD2 (5 bases). This CDR3 comprises 13 residues. The V end was cut by 8 bases, the J end by 6 bases, with 17 bases between. Germline CDR1 is MGHDK and CDR2 is SYGVNS.

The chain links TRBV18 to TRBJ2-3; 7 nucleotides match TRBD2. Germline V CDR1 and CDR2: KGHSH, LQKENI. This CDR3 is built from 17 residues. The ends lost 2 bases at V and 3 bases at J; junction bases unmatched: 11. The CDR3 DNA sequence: TGTGCCAGCTCACCATTGATGGCGGGAGTGGGGACAGATACGCAGTATTTT. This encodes CASSPLMAGVGTDTQYF. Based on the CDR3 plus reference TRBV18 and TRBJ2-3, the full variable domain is NAGVMQNPRHLVRRRGQEARLRCSPMKGHSHVYWYRQLPEEGLKFMVYLQKENIIDESGMPKERFSAEFPKEGPSILRIQQVVRGDSAAYFCASSPLMAGVGTDTQYFGPGTRLTVL.

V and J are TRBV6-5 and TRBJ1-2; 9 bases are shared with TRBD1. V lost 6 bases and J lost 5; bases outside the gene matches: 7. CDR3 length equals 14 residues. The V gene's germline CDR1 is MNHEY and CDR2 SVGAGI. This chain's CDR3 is CASSHTGTGYGYTF. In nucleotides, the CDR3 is TGTGCCAGCAGCCATACCGGGACAGGGTATGGCTACACCTTC.

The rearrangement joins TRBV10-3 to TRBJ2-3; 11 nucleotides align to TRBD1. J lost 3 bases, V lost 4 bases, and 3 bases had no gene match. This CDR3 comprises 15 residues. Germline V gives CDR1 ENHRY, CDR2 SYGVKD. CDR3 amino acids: CAISGGTGGTDTQYF. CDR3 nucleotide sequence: TGTGCCATCAGTGGGGGGACAGGGGGAACAGATACGCAGTATTTT.

In DNA form, the CDR3 reads TGTGCCAGCATGGGGGCGCGGGGCTACACCTTC. This sequence encodes CASMGARGYTF. The V call is TRBV2, the J call TRBJ1-2; a possible D gene is TRBD1 (6 bases). The CDR3 length is 11 residues. The V end was cut by 7 bases, the J end by 8 bases, with 11 bases between. Germline V lookup: CDR1 SNHLY, CDR2 FYNNEI.

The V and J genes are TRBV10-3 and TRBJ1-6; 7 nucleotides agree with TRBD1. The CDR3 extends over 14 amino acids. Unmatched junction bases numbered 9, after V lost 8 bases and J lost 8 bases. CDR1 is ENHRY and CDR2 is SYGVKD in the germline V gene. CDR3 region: CAISPGQSHSPLHF. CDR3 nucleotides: TGTGCCATCTCACCGGGACAGTCACATTCACCCCTCCACTTT.

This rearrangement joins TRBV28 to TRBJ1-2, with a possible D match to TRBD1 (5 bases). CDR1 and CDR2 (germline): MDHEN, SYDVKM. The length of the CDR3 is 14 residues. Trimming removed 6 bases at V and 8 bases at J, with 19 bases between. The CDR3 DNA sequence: TGTGCCAGCAGCCCCTCAGGGAACCCTATAGGCTACACCTTC. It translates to CASSPSGNPIGYTF.

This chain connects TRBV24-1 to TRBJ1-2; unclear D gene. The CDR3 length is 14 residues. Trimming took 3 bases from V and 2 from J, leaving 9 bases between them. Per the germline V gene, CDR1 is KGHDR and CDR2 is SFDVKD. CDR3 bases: TGTGCCACCAGTGATGAGACAAACAACTATGGCTACACCTTC. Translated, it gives CATSDETNNYGYTF.

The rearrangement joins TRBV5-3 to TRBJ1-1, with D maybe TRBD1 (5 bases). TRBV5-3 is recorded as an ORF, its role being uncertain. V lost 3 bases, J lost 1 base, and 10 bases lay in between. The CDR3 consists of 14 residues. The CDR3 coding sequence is TGTGCCAGAAGCTCCTCAGGGCAGAACACTGAAGCTTTCTTT. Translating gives CARSSSGQNTEAFF.

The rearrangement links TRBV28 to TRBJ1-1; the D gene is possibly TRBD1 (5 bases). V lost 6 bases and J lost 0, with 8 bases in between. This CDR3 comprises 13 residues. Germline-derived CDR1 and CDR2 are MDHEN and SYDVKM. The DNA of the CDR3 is TGTGCCAGCAGGGGACGTCTGAACACTGAAGCTTTCTTT. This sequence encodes CASRGRLNTEAFF. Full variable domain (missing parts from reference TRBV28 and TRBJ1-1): DVKVTQSSRYLVKRTGEKVFLECVQDMDHENMFWYRQDPGLGLRLIYFSYDVKMKEKGDIPEGYSVSREKKERFSLILESASTNQTSMYLCASRGRLNTEAFFGQGTRLTVV.

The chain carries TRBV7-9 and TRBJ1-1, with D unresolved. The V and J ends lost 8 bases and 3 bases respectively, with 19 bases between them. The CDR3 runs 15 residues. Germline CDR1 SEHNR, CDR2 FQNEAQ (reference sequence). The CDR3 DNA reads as TGTGCCAGCGCTGCACGGGATACCCTCTACACTGAAGCTTTCTTT. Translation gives CASAARDTLYTEAFF.

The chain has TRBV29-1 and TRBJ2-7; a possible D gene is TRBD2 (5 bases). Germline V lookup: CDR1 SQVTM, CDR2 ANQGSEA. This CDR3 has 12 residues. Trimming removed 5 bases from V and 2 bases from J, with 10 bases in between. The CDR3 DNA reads TGCAGCGTTATGCGGGCGCCCTACGAGCAGTACTTC. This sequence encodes CSVMRAPYEQYF.

CDR3 bases: TGTGCCAGCAGCTTTCCGGGACTAGCGGGTCAAGAGACCCAGTACTTC. Residues: CASSFPGLAGQETQYF. The chain joins TRBV13 to TRBJ2-5; 12 nucleotides align to TRBD2. Germline V lookup: CDR1 PRHDT, CDR2 FYEKMQ (reference sequence). The CDR3 is 16 amino acids. The V segment lost 3 bases and the J segment 2 bases; nucleotides outside the gene matches: 4.